This T cell receptor beta chain was sequenced during a study of beta chain features in type 1 diabetes. About the research overall: Comparable age, gender and cell yields were observed in patients relative to healthy donors. Study results and caveats: The study found that naive, central memory and Treg TCRB repertoires appeared more similar in patients than in healthy donors. Insertions at VDJ junctions were less frequent in type 1 diabetes patients. These patients also deleted more nucleotides at the same junctions.

Every isolated RNA sample was fully reverse transcribed, so sequencing captured expressed TCRB transcripts. TCRdb's table, derived via immunoSEQ multiplex PCR, lists solely in-frame clones and lacks some. This repertoire shows 90,000 to 110,000 clones, almost 40% found once; its top ten account for roughly 0.07%. V dropped 2 bases and J dropped 4; count of bases not matched to a gene: 9. Germline CDR1 is SGHAT and CDR2 is FQNNGV. This CDR3 comprises 16 residues. A note on this clone: Its antigen is unknown.

One heparinised draw of blood, averaging about 110 mL, came from each donor. Sequencing input: stem cell memory CD4+ T cells from blood. This chain connects TRBV11-2 to TRBJ2-5; 8 positions agree with TRBD1. This sequence was found in a woman younger than 35 in good health. As DNA, the CDR3 is TGTGCCAGCAGCTTATCCGGGGACAGGATGAGAGAGACCCAGTACTTC. It codes for CASSLSGDRMRETQYF.